This TCR beta chain was obtained from a study of T-cell reconstitution after alpha-beta-depleted transplantation in children. This clonotype was detected only a few times. Using unique molecular identifiers, the investigators prepared the TCRbeta library. TCRdb reprocessed the PCR reads with MiXCR, giving one entry per CDR3 protein. This sample has some 530,000 distinct CDR3 sequences, with around 12% found just once. The clonotype was recovered from a human donor who donated a stem cell graft to a child with combined immunodeficiency. Sequencing was performed on PBMCs from the stem cell graft donor, taken from the stem cell graft.

This CDR3 is CSARHPNTDTQYF. In DNA form, the CDR3 reads TGCAGTGCACGACACCCCAACACAGATACGCAGTATTTT. The chain combines TRBV20-1 with TRBJ2-3; D unclear. This CDR3 is 13 amino acids long. Germline CDR1 and CDR2: DFQATT and SNEGSKA (reference sequence). The V and J ends lost 6 bases and 2 bases respectively, with 12 bases between them.